This T cell receptor (beta chain) was observed in a study of control samples from healthy donors and cancer patients. Germline loops: CDR1 SGHNT, CDR2 YYREEE (reference sequence). This CDR3 has 15 residues. Between the trimmed V and J ends, which lost 4 bases and 6 bases, there was a span of 19 bases. The table came from immunoSEQ multiplex PCR; TCRdb's copy has only in-frame clones and leaves some out. This sample has approximately 190,000 clones, with about 91% found just once. This receptor was obtained from a man aged 25-45 years in good health. The chain recombines TRBV5-4 with TRBJ1-2; D gene ambiguous. Sequenced input: blood. CDR3 nucleotide sequence: TGTGCCAGCAGCGAACAGAGGAGGATTTCGGATGGCTACACCTTC. This translates into CASSEQRRISDGYTF.